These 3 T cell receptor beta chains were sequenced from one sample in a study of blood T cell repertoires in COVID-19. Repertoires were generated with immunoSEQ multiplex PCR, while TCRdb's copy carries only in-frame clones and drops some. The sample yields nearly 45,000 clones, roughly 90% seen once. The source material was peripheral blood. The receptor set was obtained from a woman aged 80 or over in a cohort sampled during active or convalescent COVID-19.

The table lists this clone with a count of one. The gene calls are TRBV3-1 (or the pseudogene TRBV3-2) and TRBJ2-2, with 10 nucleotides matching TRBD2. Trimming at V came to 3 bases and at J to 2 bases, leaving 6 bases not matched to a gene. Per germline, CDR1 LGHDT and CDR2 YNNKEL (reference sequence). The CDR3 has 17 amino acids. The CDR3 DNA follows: TGTGCCAGCAGCCACCCCGCTAGCGGGGGTAACACCGGGGAGCTGTTTTTT. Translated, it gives CASSHPASGGNTGELFF.

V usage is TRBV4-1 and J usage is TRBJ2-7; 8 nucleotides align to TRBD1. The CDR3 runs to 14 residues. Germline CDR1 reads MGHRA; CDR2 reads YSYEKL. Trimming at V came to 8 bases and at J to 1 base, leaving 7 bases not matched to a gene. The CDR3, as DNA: TGCGCCAGCGCCCCGGGGGACAGGTCCTACGAGCAGTACTTC. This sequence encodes CASAPGDRSYEQYF.

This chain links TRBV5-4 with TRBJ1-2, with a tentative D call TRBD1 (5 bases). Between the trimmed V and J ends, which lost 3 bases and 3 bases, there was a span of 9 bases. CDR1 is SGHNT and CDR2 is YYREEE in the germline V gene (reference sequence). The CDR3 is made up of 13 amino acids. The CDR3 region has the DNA TGTGCCAGCAGCTCGGGGGGAGACTATGGCTACACCTTC. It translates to CASSSGGDYGYTF.